A selection of T cell receptor beta chains follows, all from one sample in a study of neurological immune-mediated disorders. In TCRdb, the 5' RACE reads were re-called with MiXCR into one record per CDR3 protein. The sample contains 77,000 or so distinct CDR3 sequences, roughly 9.5% of which appear only once. The sequenced material came from PBMCs. The receptors come from a man aged 45-65 years in good health. Each CDR3 is given with its conserved first and last residue. D genes are given only for firm matches. Expanded clones are given a class, and other clones once, few, many or no size at all.

>NA|TRBJ1-2|TRBV11-2|TRBD1
TGTGCCAGCAGCTTCGGGACAGGTACTGGCTATGGCTACACCTTC
CASSFGTGTGYGYTF
>many|TRBJ2-2|TRBV15|NA
TGTGCCACCAGCTCCCCGCCCGGGGAGCTGTTTTTT
CATSSPPGELFF
>many|TRBJ2-3|TRBV20-1|TRBD2
TGCAGTGCTAGAGATATTCTAGCGGGGTCCAATTCGGTGGATACGCAGTATTTT
CSARDILAGSNSVDTQYF
>many|TRBJ2-4|TRBV5-1|NA
TGCGCCAGCAGTCTCTCTAGCCAAAACATTCAGTACTTC
CASSLSSQNIQYF
>many|TRBJ2-3|TRBV20-1|NA
TGCAGTGCCAAACGATCAGCGGGTCGCACAGATACGCAGTATTTT
CSAKRSAGRTDTQYF
>many|TRBJ1-2|TRBV6-2/TRBV6-3|NA
TGTGCCAGCGCAGATTCCGGGGCCTACTATGGCTACACCTTC
CASADSGAYYGYTF
>many|TRBJ1-2|TRBV5-1|NA
TGCGCCAGCAGCTTGGAGGGATCCTATGGCTACACCTTC
CASSLEGSYGYTF
>many|TRBJ1-3|TRBV6-5|NA
TGTGCCAGCAGCGGCGGGGCACTCGGAAACACCATATATTTT
CASSGGALGNTIYF
>many|TRBJ2-7|TRBV20-1|NA
TGCAGTGCTAGAGAAAAGAGGGTTTTCTCCTACGAGCAGTACTTC
CSAREKRVFSYEQYF
>many|TRBJ1-1|TRBV4-1|NA
TGCGCCAGCAGCCAAAGGTCCATCGGGAACACTGAAGCTTTCTTT
CASSQRSIGNTEAFF
>few|TRBJ2-1|TRBV5-1|NA
TGCGCCAGCGAAGCAGGGGAAACCTACAATGAGCAGTTCTTC
CASEAGETYNEQFF
>many|TRBJ2-3|TRBV15|NA
TGTGCCACCAGCAGAGCAGATACGCAGTATTTT
CATSRADTQYF
>NA|TRBJ2-5|TRBV10-1|TRBD2
TGCGCCAGCAGTCCGGGACTACAAGAGACCCAGTACTTC
CASSPGLQETQYF
>many|TRBJ2-1|TRBV20-1|TRBD2
TGCAGTATCAGAGGACTAGCGGGTTCCTACAATGAGCAGTTCTTC
CSIRGLAGSYNEQFF
>many|TRBJ1-1|TRBV6-4|TRBD1
TGTGCCAGCAGGCGATTCGGGACAGGGCATAACACTGAAGCTTTCTTT
CASRRFGTGHNTEAFF